This record looks at one T cell receptor beta chain sequence and its context. As yet, its antigen is unknown. The PCR ran on 60 Vbeta and 13 Jbeta primers. Produced via immunoSEQ multiplex PCR; TCRdb's table is partial and in-frame only. This sample carries around 96,000 clones, around 64% of them seen once, and the ten largest clones take approximately 3%. The data are from a study of cytomegalovirus exposure and HLA in healthy donors. Study-wide findings and caveats: Later analysis placed DRB1 highest and HLA-C lowest in TCR association rates, which differed by HLA locus.

The V end was cut by 5 bases, the J end by 7 bases, with 15 bases between. CDR3 length equals 15 residues. The germline gives CDR1 WNHNN, CDR2 SYGVQD (reference sequence). The sequenced sample consisted of PBMCs. The V gene is TRBV10-1, the J gene TRBJ1-6, with a possible D match to TRBD1 (5 bases). This TCR derives from a man aged 60-69 years in good health and CMV-seronegative. CDR3 DNA: TGCGCCAGCAGTAAGGGGCCAGGGAAGAATTCACCCCTCCACTTT. This sequence encodes CASSKGPGKNSPLHF.